This entry lists 5 T cell receptor beta chains sequenced from one sample in a study of shared clonotypes between healthy human individuals. Produced via immunoSEQ multiplex PCR; TCRdb's table is partial and in-frame only. The table has roughly 2.2 million clones, approximately 95% seen once. Sequenced sample: naive CD4+ T cells from PBMCs. Specified subset: CD45RA+ positively selected. The source of these receptors is a man aged 18 to 35 in good health. Some clones in this sample may be carry-over from other donors' samples.

CDR3 nucleotides: TGTGCCAGCAGCTTATTGTCTGACACTGAAGCTTTCTTT. As protein: CASSLLSDTEAFF. V and J are TRBV5-5 and TRBJ1-1; D gene unclear. The ends were cut back, 2 bases at V and 3 bases at J, with 8 bases in the middle. This CDR3 has 13 residues. Germline values: CDR1 SGHKS, CDR2 YYEKEE (reference sequence).

This clone came up a few times. The chain employs TRBV11-2 and TRBJ2-5; D may be TRBD1 or TRBD2 (5 bases each). The CDR3 covers 13 residues. Germline V lookup: CDR1 SGHAT, CDR2 FQNNGV. V was shortened by 5 bases and J by 5 bases, with 12 bases between the two germline ends. The CDR3, as DNA: TGTGCCAGCAGCGGGGGATTGAGGGAGACCCAGTACTTC. This codes for CASSGGLRETQYF.

The rearrangement uses TRBV5-1 and TRBJ2-7; tentatively, D is TRBD2 (5 bases). The CDR3 is 13 amino acids. Germline CDR1 is SGHRS and CDR2 is YFSETQ. The V end lost 2 bases, the J end lost 11 bases, and 17 bases lay between the germline ends. The CDR3 sequence: CASSLKRAAEKYF. For the CDR3, the DNA is TGCGCCAGCAGCTTAAAGCGAGCGGCGGAGAAGTACTTC.

This clone has only one observation. The chain employs TRBV11-1 and TRBJ1-2; maybe TRBD1 (5 bases). The V gene lost 6 bases and the J gene lost 7 bases, with 24 bases spanning the gap. The germline CDR1 and CDR2 sequences are SGHAT and FQDESV (reference sequence). The CDR3 runs 16 residues. CDR3 loop: CASSPNPRGKFGGYTF. The CDR3 bases are TGTGCCAGCAGTCCCAACCCCCGGGGGAAGTTTGGTGGCTACACCTTC. The full variable domain, in which reference TRBV11-1 and TRBJ1-2 provide the parts outside the CDR3, is EAEVAQSPRYKITEKSQAVAFWCDPISGHATLYWYRQILGQGPELLVQFQDESVVDDSQLPKDRFSAERLKGVDSTLKIQPAELGDSAMYLCASSPNPRGKFGGYTFGSGTRLTVV.

As concerns this clone: Other DNA variants within this sample encode the same CDR3. This chain links TRBV2 with TRBJ1-5; 8 bases line up with TRBD1. This CDR3 has 13 amino acids. V shed 4 bases and J 7 bases; nucleotides not matched to a gene: 3. Germline V gives CDR1 SNHLY, CDR2 FYNNEI. The CDR3 protein is CASSGQGAQPQHF. The CDR3 DNA follows: TGTGCCAGCAGTGGGCAGGGGGCCCAGCCCCAGCATTTT.